The 8 T cell receptor beta chains in this list originate from one sample, sequenced in a study of T cell responses to AZD1222 COVID-19 vaccine. Using immunoSEQ multiplex PCR, the repertoire was profiled, and TCRdb retains in-frame clones only, with some absent. The sample includes 100,000 to 150,000 clones, about nine tenths of them seen just once. Material: peripheral blood, obtained on day 0 of AZD1222 vaccination. Source of these receptors: an adult in good health.

The chain combines TRBV7-9 with TRBJ1-2, with D perhaps matching TRBD1 (5 bases). Per germline, CDR1 SEHNR and CDR2 FQNEAQ (reference sequence). This CDR3 spans 12 amino acids. The germline V and J ends were trimmed by 3 bases and 4 bases, with 6 bases remaining between them. CDR3 nucleotide sequence: TGTGCCAGCAGCTTGCAGGGCTATGGCTACACCTTC. It yields the protein CASSLQGYGYTF.

This chain joins TRBV4-3 and TRBJ2-1, with D tentatively TRBD2 (6 bases). The CDR3 is 16 amino acids. V lost 3 bases and J lost 4, with 16 bases in between. CDR1 LGHNA and CDR2 YSLEER come from the germline V gene. The CDR3 nucleotides are TGCGCCAGCAGCCACACCCTAGCGACCCAATACAATGAGCAGTTCTTC. Translating gives CASSHTLATQYNEQFF.

This sequence joins TRBV5-4 and TRBJ2-3, with no clear D. Germline V gene data show CDR1 as SGHNT and CDR2 as YYREEE (reference sequence). Trimming left V 4 bases short and J 6 bases short, with 12 bases between. CDR3 length equals 13 residues. Written as DNA, the CDR3 is TGTGCCAGCAGCGGCCAAGTACAGGATACGCAGTATTTT. This translates into CASSGQVQDTQYF.

The chain joins TRBV12-5 to TRBJ1-3; D is uncertain. In germline, CDR1 is LGHNT, CDR2 FRNRAP. V shed 2 bases and J shed 4 bases, with 12 bases lying between them. The CDR3 has 15 amino acids. This CDR3 is CASGLLIGSGNTIYF. DNA for the CDR3: TGTGCTAGTGGTTTGCTTATCGGGTCCGGAAACACCATATATTTT. The complete variable domain, with remaining parts taken from reference TRBV12-5 and TRBJ1-3, reads DARVTQTPRHKVTEMGQEVTMRCQPILGHNTVFWYRQTMMQGLELLAYFRNRAPLDDSGMPKDRFSAEMPDATLATLKIQPSEPRDSAVYFCASGLLIGSGNTIYFGEGSWLTVV.

This rearrangement joins TRBV27 to TRBJ2-2; 7 positions match TRBD1. Trimming removed 5 bases from V and 3 bases from J; junction bases left unmatched: 6. The CDR3 loop spans 15 amino acids. Germline V gene lookup returns CDR1 MNHEY and CDR2 SMNVEV (reference sequence). The CDR3 protein is CASSPGQHYTGELFF. The CDR3 nucleotides are TGTGCCAGCAGTCCGGGACAGCACTACACCGGGGAGCTGTTTTTT.

V is TRBV6-5 and J is TRBJ2-7; TRBD1 agrees at 9 bases. CDR1 is MNHEY, CDR2 SVGAGI, per germline. CDR3 length equals 13 residues. J was trimmed by 5 bases and V by 5 bases; bases with no gene match: 4. For the CDR3, the DNA is TGTGCCAGCAGTCGCGGACAGGGGCACGAGCAGTACTTC. Amino acids: CASSRGQGHEQYF.

The chain joins TRBV5-6 to TRBJ1-1; D is perhaps TRBD1 (5 bases). The V end lost 2 bases, the J end lost 3 bases, and 8 bases lay between the germline ends. The CDR3 totals 13 residues. The V gene's germline CDR1 is SGHDT and CDR2 YYEEEE. This CDR3 is CASSFAGHTEAFF. DNA of the CDR3: TGTGCCAGCAGCTTCGCGGGACACACTGAAGCTTTCTTT.

The chain joins TRBV30 to TRBJ1-4, with unresolved D. The CDR3 length is 14 residues. Trimming left V 2 bases short and J 4 bases short, with 11 bases between. Germline V gene sequence: CDR1 GTSNPN, CDR2 SVGIG (reference sequence). CDR3 sequence: CAWSLGQVNEKLFF. DNA of the CDR3: TGTGCCTGGAGTCTGGGTCAGGTTAATGAAAAACTGTTTTTT.